These 8 T cell receptor beta chains were all obtained from the same sample, sequenced in a study of cytomegalovirus exposure and HLA in healthy donors. Repertoires were generated with immunoSEQ multiplex PCR, while TCRdb's copy carries only in-frame clones and drops some. The data contain 140,000 or so clones, 85% to 90% of them singletons. Sequences were obtained from PBMCs. Receptors originate from a woman aged 18-30 years in good health and CMV-seropositive.

The genes are TRBV19 and TRBJ1-1, with 7 bases lining up with TRBD1. This CDR3 has 15 residues. V lost 6 bases, J lost 3 bases, and 10 bases stayed unmatched. The germline gives CDR1 LNHDA, CDR2 SQIVND (reference sequence). In DNA form, the CDR3 reads TGTGCCAGTAGCATCGACCTCACAGGGGACACTGAAGCTTTCTTT. Translating gives CASSIDLTGDTEAFF. Using reference TRBV19 and TRBJ1-1 for the parts outside the CDR3, the full variable domain is DGGITQSPKYLFRKEGQNVTLSCEQNLNHDAMYWYRQDPGQGLRLIYYSQIVNDFQKGDIAEGYSVSREKKESFPLTVTSAQKNPTAFYLCASSIDLTGDTEAFFGQGTRLTVV.

The chain recombines TRBV7-9 with TRBJ2-3, with D perhaps TRBD2 (6 bases). The CDR3 contains 14 residues. Trimming cost V 3 bases and J 5 bases, with 12 bases left between them. Germline CDR1 SEHNR, CDR2 FQNEAQ (reference sequence). The CDR3 DNA sequence: TGTGCCAGCAGCTTTAGGCGGGGCCGAGATACGCAGTATTTT. Protein: CASSFRRGRDTQYF.

The chain carries TRBV10-1 and TRBJ2-3, with D possibly TRBD2 on 5 matching bases. This CDR3 is built from 15 residues. Trimming stripped 0 bases from V and 0 bases from J, with 7 bases between. Germline values: CDR1 WNHNN, CDR2 SYGVQD (reference sequence). The DNA for the CDR3 is TGCGCCAGCAGTGAGTCTGGACTTAGCACAGATACGCAGTATTTT. It specifies CASSESGLSTDTQYF.

This chain joins TRBV6-4 and TRBJ2-7, with TRBD1 matching 8 bases. The CDR3 contains 17 residues. The ends lost 8 bases at V and 2 bases at J; junction bases unmatched: 17. Germline V gene data show CDR1 as MRHNA and CDR2 as SNTAGT. The CDR3 reads CASAPRFRQGRTYEQYF. In nucleotides, the CDR3 is TGTGCCAGCGCTCCTCGCTTTCGACAGGGGCGTACCTACGAGCAGTACTTC.

The chain combines TRBV7-8 with TRBJ1-1; TRBD1 might be the D (5 bases). CDR3 length equals 14 residues. V lost 7 bases to trimming and J lost 4 bases, with 16 bases between them. Germline loops: CDR1 SGHVS, CDR2 FQNEAQ. CDR3 region: CASTWGVEATEAFF. CDR3 in DNA: TGTGCCAGCACCTGGGGGGTGGAAGCCACTGAAGCTTTCTTT. Variable domain in full (rest from reference TRBV7-8 and TRBJ1-1): GAGVSQSPRYKVAKRGQDVALRCDPISGHVSLFWYQQALGQGPEFLTYFQNEAQLDKSGLPSDRFFAERPEGSVSTLKIQRTQQEDSAVYLCASTWGVEATEAFFGQGTRLTVV.

The rearrangement uses TRBV7-8 and TRBJ2-1, with D possibly matching TRBD1 (6 bases). Between the trimmed V and J ends, which lost 8 bases and 9 bases, there was a span of 23 bases. Germline CDR1 is SGHVS and CDR2 is FQNEAQ. The CDR3 runs 15 residues. The CDR3 sequence: CASCSGPRGTFEQFF. Here the CDR3 DNA reads TGTGCCAGCTGCTCCGGGCCCAGGGGAACGTTTGAGCAGTTCTTC. Filled out from reference TRBV7-8 and TRBJ2-1, the complete variable domain reads GAGVSQSPRYKVAKRGQDVALRCDPISGHVSLFWYQQALGQGPEFLTYFQNEAQLDKSGLPSDRFFAERPEGSVSTLKIQRTQQEDSAVYLCASCSGPRGTFEQFFGPGTRLTVL.

The rearrangement links TRBV4-2 to TRBJ2-3; D possibly corresponds to TRBD2 (6 bases). Germline-derived CDR1 and CDR2 are LGHNA and YNFKEQ. The CDR3 covers 15 residues. Trimming left V 5 bases short and J 3 bases short, with 15 bases between. The CDR3 here is CASSTGGEKTDTQYF. CDR3 nucleotide sequence: TGTGCCAGCAGCACAGGAGGGGAGAAGACAGATACGCAGTATTTT.

V usage is TRBV23-1 and J usage is TRBJ2-7; D not resolved. TRBV23-1 has ORF status, its function being uncertain. The CDR3 has 13 residues. The V end lost 0 bases, the J end lost 5 bases, and 8 bases lay between the germline ends. The CDR3 protein is CASSQSRIDEQYF. In nucleotides, the CDR3 is TGCGCCAGCAGTCAATCGAGAATCGACGAGCAGTACTTC.